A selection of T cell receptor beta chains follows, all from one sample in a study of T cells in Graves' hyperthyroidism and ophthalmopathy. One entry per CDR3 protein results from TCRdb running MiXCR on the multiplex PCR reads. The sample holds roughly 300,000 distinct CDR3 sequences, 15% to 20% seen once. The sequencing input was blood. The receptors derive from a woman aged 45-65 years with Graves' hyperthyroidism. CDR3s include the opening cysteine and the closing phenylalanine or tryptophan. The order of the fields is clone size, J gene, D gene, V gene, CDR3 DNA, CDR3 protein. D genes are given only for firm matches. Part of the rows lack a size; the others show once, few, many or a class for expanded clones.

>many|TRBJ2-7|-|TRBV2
TGTGCCATCCAACGGGACTCAAACTCCTACGAGCAGTACTTC
CAIQRDSNSYEQYF
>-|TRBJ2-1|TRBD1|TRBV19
TGTGCCAGTAGTAGGGGACAGTCCTACAATGAGCAGTTCTTC
CASSRGQSYNEQFF
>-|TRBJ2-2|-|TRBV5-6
TGTGCCACCTCACGCGTGTGGGACACCGGGGAGCTGTTTTTT
CATSRVWDTGELFF
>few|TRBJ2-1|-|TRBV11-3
TGTGCCAGCAGCAGGCAGGGGTCGGGCGGGGGACGGGACAATGAGCAGTTCTTC
CASSRQGSGGGRDNEQFF
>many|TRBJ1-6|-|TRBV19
TGTGCCAGTAGGGGCGACGGAGGAATTAATTCACCCCTCCACTTT
CASRGDGGINSPLHF
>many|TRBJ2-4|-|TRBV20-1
TGCAGTGCGAACTCAGGCGGCGCGGACATTCAGTACTTC
CSANSGGADIQYF
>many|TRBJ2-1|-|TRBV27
TGTGCCAGCAGTTTATCTCTTCCCACGACCGGCAATGAGCAGTTCTTC
CASSLSLPTTGNEQFF
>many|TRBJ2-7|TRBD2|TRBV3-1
TGTGCCAGCAGCCAATCTAGCGGGACACGCGAGCAGTACTTC
CASSQSSGTREQYF
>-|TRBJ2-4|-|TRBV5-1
TGCGCCAGCAGCTTGGGAACGGTAATAGCCAAAAACATTCAGTACTTC
CASSLGTVIAKNIQYF
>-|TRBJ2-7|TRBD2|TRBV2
TGTGCCGGCAGAGCCGGACTAGCGGGCGGCTACGAGCAGTACTTC
CAGRAGLAGGYEQYF
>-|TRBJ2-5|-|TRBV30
TGTGCCTGGAGTGGGGGGGTGGTAGAGACCCAGTACTTC
CAWSGGVVETQYF
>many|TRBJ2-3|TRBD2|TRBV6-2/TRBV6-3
TGTGCCAGCAGCTACTCGGCGCGGGGGGACACAGATACGCAGTATTTT
CASSYSARGDTDTQYF
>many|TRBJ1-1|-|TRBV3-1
TGTGCCAGCAGCCAGGGGGTCACTGAAGCTTTCTTT
CASSQGVTEAFF
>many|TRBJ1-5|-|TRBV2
TGTGCCAGCTCCGAGGGAGGAGGGGGAGTTCTTCAGCCCCAGCATTTT
CASSEGGGGVLQPQHF
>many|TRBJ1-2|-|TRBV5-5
TGTGCCAGCAGCTGGCAGGGTGGCTACACCTTC
CASSWQGGYTF
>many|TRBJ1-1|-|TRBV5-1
TGCGCCAGCAGCCCCGAGGGACATAGCACTGAAGCTTTCTTT
CASSPEGHSTEAFF
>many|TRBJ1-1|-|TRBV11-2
TGTGCCAGCAGCCAGAGGAGGGAAATGAACACTGAAGCTTTCTTT
CASSQRREMNTEAFF
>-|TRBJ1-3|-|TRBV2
TGTGCCAGCATTACGGGACTTTCCGTTGGAAACACCATATATTTT
CASITGLSVGNTIYF
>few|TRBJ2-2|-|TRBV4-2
TGTGCCAGCAGCCAAGAAGGGGCCGGCACCGGGGAGCTGTTTTTT
CASSQEGAGTGELFF
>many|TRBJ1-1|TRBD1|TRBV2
TGTGCCAGCAGAGGGGACAGGGATCCGCCTGAAGCTTTCTTT
CASRGDRDPPEAFF
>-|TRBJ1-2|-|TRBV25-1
TGTGCCAGCAGTGGAACTGGGGGAAGGAACTATGGCTACACCTTC
CASSGTGGRNYGYTF
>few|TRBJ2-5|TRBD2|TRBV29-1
TGCAGCGTTGAAGGGACTAGCGCGGGGTTTCGGACCCAGTACTTC
CSVEGTSAGFRTQYF
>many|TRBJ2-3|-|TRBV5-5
TGTGCCAGCAGCTTGTGGGGTACAGATACGCAGTATTTT
CASSLWGTDTQYF
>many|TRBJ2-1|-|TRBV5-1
TGCGCCAGCAGCATCTCGGAAAATGAGCAGTTCTTC
CASSISENEQFF
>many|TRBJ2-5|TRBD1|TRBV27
TGTGCCAGCAGTTTAGTGACAGGGGAAGAGACCCAGTACTTC
CASSLVTGEETQYF
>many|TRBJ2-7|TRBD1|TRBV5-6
TGTGCCAGCAGCTACGGGACAGGGACTTACGAGCAGTACTTC
CASSYGTGTYEQYF
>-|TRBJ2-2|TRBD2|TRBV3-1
TGTGCCAGCAGCCAGGGGGGGGGACGAACCGGGGAGCTGTTTTTT
CASSQGGGRTGELFF
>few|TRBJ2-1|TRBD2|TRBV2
TGTGCCAGCAGCTTGGGGAGCGGGGGCCTCTCCTACAATGAGCAGTTCTTC
CASSLGSGGLSYNEQFF